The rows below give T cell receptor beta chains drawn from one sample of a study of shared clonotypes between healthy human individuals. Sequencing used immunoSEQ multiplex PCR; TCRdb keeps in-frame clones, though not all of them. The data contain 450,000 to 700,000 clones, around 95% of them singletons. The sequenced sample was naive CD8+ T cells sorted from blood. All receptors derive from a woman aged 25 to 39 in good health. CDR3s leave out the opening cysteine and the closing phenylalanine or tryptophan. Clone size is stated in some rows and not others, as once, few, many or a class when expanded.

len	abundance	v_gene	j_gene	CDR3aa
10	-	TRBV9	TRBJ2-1	ASSPRGAEQF
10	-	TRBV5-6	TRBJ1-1	ASSVDREKAF
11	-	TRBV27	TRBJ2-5	ASKGQMSTQQY
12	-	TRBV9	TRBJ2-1	ASGPPLGGNEQF
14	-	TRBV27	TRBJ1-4	ASSTGGTGWNEKLF
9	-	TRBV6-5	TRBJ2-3	ASLGTDTQY
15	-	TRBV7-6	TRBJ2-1	ASSLAGSRERVNEQF
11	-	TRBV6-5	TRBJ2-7	ASREAPTYEQY
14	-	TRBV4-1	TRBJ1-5	ASSQALGGMDQPQH
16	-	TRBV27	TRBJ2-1	ASSLSPRQGWSLNEQF
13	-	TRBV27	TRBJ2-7	ASSPTSGRSYEQY
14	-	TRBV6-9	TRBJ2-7	ASSYFEGAAGDEQY
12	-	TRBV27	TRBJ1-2	ASSSHQDYYGYT
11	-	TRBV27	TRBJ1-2	ASSFSRNHGYT
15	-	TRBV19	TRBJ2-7	ASSRALGQVFSYEQY
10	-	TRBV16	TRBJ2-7	ASSLIFYEQY
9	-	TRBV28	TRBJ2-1	ASRFYNEQF
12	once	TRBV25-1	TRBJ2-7	ASSGPLGPYEQY
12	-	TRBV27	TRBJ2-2	ASSPSGNTGELF
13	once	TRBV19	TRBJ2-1	ASSMGTGDWDEQF
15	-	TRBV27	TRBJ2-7	ASSTQAPGTASYEQY
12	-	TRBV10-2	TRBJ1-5	ASSETAGNQPQH
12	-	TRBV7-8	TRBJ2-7	ASSLALGAYEQY
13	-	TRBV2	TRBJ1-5	ASSERSGRNQPQH
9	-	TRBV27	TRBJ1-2	ATRQNYGYT
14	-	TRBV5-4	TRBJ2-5	ASSPGLAGVRETQY
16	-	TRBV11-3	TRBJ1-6	ASSLFYRESSYNSPLH
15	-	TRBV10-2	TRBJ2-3	ASSDTGTTPRGDTQY
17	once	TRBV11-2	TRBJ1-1	ASSLIAGGAGSRDTEAF
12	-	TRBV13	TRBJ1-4	ASSLSNRGEKLF
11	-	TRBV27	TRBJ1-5	ASRTGDNQPQH
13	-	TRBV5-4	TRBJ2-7	ASSLAQGGAYEQY
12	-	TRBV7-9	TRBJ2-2	ASSFLLAVGELF
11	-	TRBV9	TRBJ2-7	ASSVGGGNEQY
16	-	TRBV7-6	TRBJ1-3	ASSLEIGQGNAGNTIY
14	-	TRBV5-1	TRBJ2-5	ASSLERQGIRETQY
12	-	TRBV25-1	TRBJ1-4	ASSAAGGAEKLF
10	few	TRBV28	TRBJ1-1	ASRTEYTEAF
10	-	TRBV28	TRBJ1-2	ASSDTGAGYT
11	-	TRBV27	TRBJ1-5	ASAAGTDQPQH
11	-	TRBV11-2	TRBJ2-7	ASSLGGSYEQY
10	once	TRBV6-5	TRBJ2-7	ASTSGSYEQY
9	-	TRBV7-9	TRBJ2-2	ASSLPLELF
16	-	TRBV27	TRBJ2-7	ASSLSSGTSGKLIRLN
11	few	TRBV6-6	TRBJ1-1	ASSYQGDTEAF
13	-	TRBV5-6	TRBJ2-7	ASSLTGGARYEQY
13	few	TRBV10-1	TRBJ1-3	ASSDRSNSGNTIY
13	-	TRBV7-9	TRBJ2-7	ASSLEGLGTYEQY
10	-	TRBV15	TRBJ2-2	ATSQGPGELF
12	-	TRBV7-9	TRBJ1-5	ASSLGQGWQPQH
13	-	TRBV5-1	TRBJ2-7	ASRNRSGVAYEQY
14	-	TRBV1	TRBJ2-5	TSSQGAGGPPETQY
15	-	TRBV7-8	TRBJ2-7	ASSLASSGRTHYEQY
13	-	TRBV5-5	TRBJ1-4	ASSPFEWMNEKLF
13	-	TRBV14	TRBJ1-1	ASSQADSMNTEAF
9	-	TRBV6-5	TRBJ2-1	ASSNYNEQF
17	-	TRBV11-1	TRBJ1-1	ASSSPWGRTEDMNTEAF
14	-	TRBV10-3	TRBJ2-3	AITEGTPTRTDTQY
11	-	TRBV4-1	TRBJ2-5	ASSQDARETQY
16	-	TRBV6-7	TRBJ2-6	ASSVQRRLQSRANVLT